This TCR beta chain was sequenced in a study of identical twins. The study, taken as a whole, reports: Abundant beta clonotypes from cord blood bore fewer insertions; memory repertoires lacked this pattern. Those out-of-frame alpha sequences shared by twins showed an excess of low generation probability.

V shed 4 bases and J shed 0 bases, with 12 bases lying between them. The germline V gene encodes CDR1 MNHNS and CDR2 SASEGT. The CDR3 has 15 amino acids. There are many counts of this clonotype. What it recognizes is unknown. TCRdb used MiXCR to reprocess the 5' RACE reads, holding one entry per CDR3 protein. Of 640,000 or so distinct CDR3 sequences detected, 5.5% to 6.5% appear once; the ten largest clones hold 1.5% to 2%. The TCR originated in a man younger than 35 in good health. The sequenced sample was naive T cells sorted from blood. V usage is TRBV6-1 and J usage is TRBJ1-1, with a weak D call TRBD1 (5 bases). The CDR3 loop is CASSAWGTMNTEAFF. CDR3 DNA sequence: TGTGCCAGCAGTGCTTGGGGGACCATGAACACTGAAGCTTTCTTT.